This T cell receptor (beta chain) was retrieved from a study of T-cell reconstitution after alpha-beta-depleted transplantation in children. Study-level findings and limits: The origin of high day-60 TCRbeta diversity in some patients lay in surviving recipient T cells and thymic progenitors. When one year had passed after transplant, most T-cell counts and diversity came from newly produced T cells.

A few counts support this clonotype. Its cognate antigen is unknown. V was trimmed by 0 bases and J by 2 bases, leaving 13 bases between them. This CDR3 has 16 amino acids. Germline V gene lookup returns CDR1 SGHRS and CDR2 YFSETQ. Unique molecular identifiers were incorporated when the TCRbeta library was constructed. Using its own MiXCR run on the PCR reads, TCRdb lists one record per CDR3 protein. This repertoire shows almost 600,000 distinct CDR3 sequences, roughly 30% found once; its top ten account for just over 35%. The V gene is TRBV5-1, the J gene TRBJ2-3; D unresolved. Sequenced material: PBMCs, taken before TCRalphabeta/CD19-depleted stem cell transplant. The sequence was obtained from a boy younger than two with Wiskott-Aldrich syndrome, due to receive a stem cell transplant. CDR3 nucleotide sequence: TGCGCCAGCAGCTTGGTGGCCGGGCTTACCACAGATACGCAGTATTTT. Residues: CASSLVAGLTTDTQYF.